This entry lists 17 T cell receptor beta chains sequenced from one sample in a study of blood T cell repertoires in COVID-19. Repertoires were generated with immunoSEQ multiplex PCR, while TCRdb's copy carries only in-frame clones and drops some. The sample has approximately 280,000 clones; about 89% are singletons. Sequenced: PBMCs or T cells enriched from blood (not recorded which). These receptors came from a woman aged 18-29 years who had recovered from COVID-19.

V and J are TRBV3-1 (or the pseudogene TRBV3-2) and TRBJ1-3, with 10 nucleotides matching TRBD1. The length of the CDR3 is 18 residues. Germline CDR1 and CDR2: LGHDT and YNNKEL (reference sequence). With 4 bases clipped from V and 4 bases from J, the junction kept 13 bases outside the gene matches. The CDR3 sequence is CASSPRSIPGQGGNTIYF. In DNA, the CDR3 is TGTGCCAGCAGCCCTCGATCAATTCCGGGACAGGGGGGAAACACCATATATTTT.

The chain uses TRBV30 and TRBJ1-5; 9 bases are a match to TRBD1. Germline V CDR1 and CDR2: GTSNPN, SVGIG (reference sequence). The CDR3 length is 15 residues. Trimming took 4 bases from V and 5 from J; bases not matched to a gene: 9. The CDR3 DNA is TGTGCCTGGACCGATGGGACAGGGAATTATCAGCCCCAGCATTTT. Its translation: CAWTDGTGNYQPQHF.

The chain joins TRBV7-9 to TRBJ1-1; 7 nucleotides line up with TRBD1. Losses at the gene ends were 8 bases for V and 4 bases for J; bases not matched to a gene: 1. This CDR3 is 11 amino acids long. Looked up from germline, CDR1 is SEHNR and CDR2 is FQNEAQ (reference sequence). CDR3 sequence (DNA): TGTGCCAGCGGGACAGCCACTGAAGCTTTCTTT. Translating it yields CASGTATEAFF.

This clone has more than one count but fewer than ten. V is TRBV19 and J is TRBJ1-5; D is possibly TRBD1 (5 bases). Trimming pared 7 bases from V and 3 bases from J, leaving 13 bases between. Germline V gene data show CDR1 as LNHDA and CDR2 as SQIVND (reference sequence). The CDR3 extends over 14 amino acids. For the CDR3, the DNA is TGTGCCAGTACCATGGGGGGATACAATCAGCCCCAGCATTTT. Translated, it gives CASTMGGYNQPQHF.

The chain employs TRBV27 and TRBJ1-2, with 8 bases lining up with TRBD1. CDR3 size: 13 residues. Looked up from germline, CDR1 is MNHEY and CDR2 is SMNVEV (reference sequence). V was clipped by 5 bases and J by 6 bases; unmatched bases: 5. This CDR3 reads CASSAADRDGYTF. CDR3 bases: TGTGCCAGCAGTGCCGCGGACAGGGATGGCTACACCTTC.

The chain combines TRBV11-2 with TRBJ1-6, with D possibly TRBD1 on 6 matching bases. Germline V gene lookup returns CDR1 SGHAT and CDR2 FQNNGV. CDR3 length: 15 amino acids. Deletions cut 3 bases from V and 7 bases from J, with 13 bases between. The CDR3 bases are TGTGCCAGCAGCTTCGAGGGGGTAGAAAATTCACCCCTCCACTTT. Its translation: CASSFEGVENSPLHF.

The gene calls are TRBV6-6 and TRBJ2-3, with D possibly TRBD1 on 7 matching bases. The CDR3 runs 16 residues. V lost 2 bases and J 0 bases, leaving 12 bases between the germline ends. CDR1 is MNHNY, CDR2 SVGAGI, per germline (reference sequence). CDR3 DNA sequence: TGTGCCAGCAGTTACCCTCAGGGGGGTAGCACAGATACGCAGTATTTT. Translated, it gives CASSYPQGGSTDTQYF.

The CDR3 here is CASSPGTSGSYEQYF. The CDR3 DNA sequence: TGTGCCAGCTCACCCGGGACTAGCGGCTCCTACGAGCAGTACTTC. The rearrangement joins TRBV18 to TRBJ2-7, with 11 bases identical to TRBD2. This CDR3 contains 15 residues. Germline trimming cut 3 bases from V and 0 bases from J; bases unmatched to any gene: 1. Germline V gene lookup returns CDR1 KGHSH and CDR2 LQKENI.

For the CDR3, the DNA is TGTGCCAGCAGTACAGTTCCAAATGAAAAACTGTTTTTT. Translating gives CASSTVPNEKLFF. The chain uses TRBV27 and TRBJ1-4; no reliable D call. Germline assignment: CDR1 MNHEY and CDR2 SMNVEV (reference sequence). Trimming stripped 5 bases from V and 5 bases from J, with 9 bases between. This CDR3 is built from 13 residues.

This chain uses TRBV30 with TRBJ1-4, with 7 bases that match TRBD1. Germline V gene lookup returns CDR1 GTSNPN and CDR2 SVGIG (reference sequence). The junction had 13 bases not matched to a gene; V was cut back by 1 base and J by 8 bases. This CDR3 has 16 residues. The CDR3 here is CAWSDRGTGVREKLFF. The CDR3 DNA sequence: TGTGCCTGGAGTGACAGGGGCACAGGGGTGAGGGAAAAACTGTTTTTT.

J is TRBJ2-6 and V is TRBV27; unclear D gene. V gave up 2 bases and J gave up 0 bases, with 8 bases separating them. The germline V gene has CDR1 MNHEY and CDR2 SMNVEV (reference sequence). The CDR3 totals 16 residues. The CDR3 spells CASSLVHFSGANVLTF. CDR3 DNA: TGTGCCAGCAGTTTAGTACATTTCTCTGGGGCCAACGTCCTGACTTTC.

V is TRBV28 and J is TRBJ1-3; no clear D. V lost 3 bases and J 0 bases, leaving 6 bases between the germline ends. The CDR3 has 14 residues. Germline loops: CDR1 MDHEN, CDR2 SYDVKM. The CDR3 sequence: CASSFSGSGNTIYF. CDR3 coding DNA: TGTGCCAGCAGTTTCTCGGGCTCTGGAAACACCATATATTTT.

The V call is TRBV4-3, the J call TRBJ2-1; 8 bases agree with TRBD1. Germline V gene data show CDR1 as LGHNA and CDR2 as YSLEER. The CDR3 covers 17 residues. J gave up 6 bases and V 4 bases, and 14 bases lay outside the gene matches. CDR3 region: CASSLLDRGPRGNEQFF. The CDR3 DNA sequence: TGCGCCAGCAGCCTCCTCGACAGGGGCCCGAGGGGCAATGAGCAGTTCTTC.

This chain links TRBV12-3 or TRBV12-4 with TRBJ1-2, with D hard to call. The CDR3 length is 13 residues. Trimming stripped 4 bases from V and 6 bases from J, with 12 bases between. CDR3 sequence: CASSSWREDGYTF. DNA of the CDR3: TGTGCCAGCAGTTCTTGGCGGGAGGATGGCTACACCTTC.

The chain is built from TRBV6-5 and TRBJ1-3; perhaps TRBD1 as D (6 bases). Trimming cost V 7 bases and J 1 base, with 14 bases left between them. The length of the CDR3 is 15 residues. Germline CDR1 MNHEY, CDR2 SVGAGI. Written as DNA, the CDR3 is TGTGCCAGCAATCCAGGGGTTCTTTCTGGAAACACCATATATTTT. This sequence encodes CASNPGVLSGNTIYF.

The gene calls are TRBV9 and TRBJ2-1, with 7 bases matching TRBD2. Trimming at V came to 5 bases and at J to 8 bases, leaving 16 bases not matched to a gene. Germline assignment: CDR1 SGDLS and CDR2 YYNGEE. CDR3 length: 16 amino acids. The DNA for the CDR3 is TGTGCCAGCAGTGTGGACTCCAGCGGGGCCTTAGATGAGCAGTTCTTC. Translating it yields CASSVDSSGALDEQFF.

The chain couples TRBV5-1 to TRBJ2-5; 15 bases are shared with TRBD2. Germline CDR1 and CDR2: SGHRS and YFSETQ. V shed 4 bases, J shed 4 bases, and the junction held 8 bases outside the gene matches. The CDR3 is 17 amino acids. As DNA, the CDR3 is TGCGCCAGCAGCCAGCCGGGACTAGCGGGAGGAGGAGAGACCCAGTACTTC. Protein: CASSQPGLAGGGETQYF. Based on the CDR3 plus reference TRBV5-1 and TRBJ2-5, the full variable domain is KAGVTQTPRYLIKTRGQQVTLSCSPISGHRSVSWYQQTPGQGLQFLFEYFSETQRNKGNFPGRFSGRQFSNSRSEMNVSTLELGDSALYLCASSQPGLAGGGETQYFGPGTRLLVL.